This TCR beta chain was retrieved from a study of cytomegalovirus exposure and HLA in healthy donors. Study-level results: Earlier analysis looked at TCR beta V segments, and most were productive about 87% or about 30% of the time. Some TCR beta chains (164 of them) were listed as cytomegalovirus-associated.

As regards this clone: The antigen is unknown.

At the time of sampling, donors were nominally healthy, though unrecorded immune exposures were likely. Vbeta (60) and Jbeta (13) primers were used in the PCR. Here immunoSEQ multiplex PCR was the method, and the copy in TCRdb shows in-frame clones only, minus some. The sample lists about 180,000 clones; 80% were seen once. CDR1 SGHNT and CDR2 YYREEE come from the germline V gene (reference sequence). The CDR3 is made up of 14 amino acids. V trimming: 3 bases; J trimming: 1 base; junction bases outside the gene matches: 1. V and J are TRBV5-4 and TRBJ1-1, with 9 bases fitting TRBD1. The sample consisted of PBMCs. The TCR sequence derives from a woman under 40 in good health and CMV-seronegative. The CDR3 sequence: CASSWGQGNTEAFF. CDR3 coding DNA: TGTGCCAGCAGCTGGGGACAGGGGAACACTGAAGCTTTCTTT.